This T cell receptor (beta chain) was identified during a study of post-analysis software for immune sequencing data (dated by TCRdb to the mid-2010s). Regarding the complete study: Disease courses on record covered relapsing-remitting, secondary progressive and progressive-relapsing multiple sclerosis, though some patients had no subtype annotation. The patient repertoires were set against under 13 previously published healthy control repertoires from donors whose ages ranged from roughly 6 to 25 years. A subset of samples was prepared in parallel using single-end sample barcoding, then pooled and co-amplified after Illumina adapter ligation.

Libraries were prepared through PCR. The listed sequencing device is Illumina HiSeq 2500. To reduce PCR and sequencing biases, unique molecular identifiers were built into the TCR beta cDNA libraries. Per 1 to 10 million input T cells, some 500,000 cDNA molecules were obtained, such that each molecule approximated one T cell. The patient libraries were prepared and sequenced using the same protocol as the earlier healthy control dataset. Within a given batch, samples were prepared together, multiplexed and sequenced on the same HiSeq lane. As for the original processing: Raw barcoded reads were processed with MIGEC, discarding single-read molecular identifier groups before consensus assembly and CDR3 extraction. VDJtools was used for post-analysis of the clonotype tables, and diversity was normalized by down-sampling every dataset to the size of the smallest sample. In repertoire overlap clustering, CDR3 amino acid sequences, but not nucleotide sequences, were matched to correct batch-related cross-sample contamination. TCRdb passed the public sequencing reads through fastp at Q25 and MiXCR, retaining productive beta sequences. Rows are unified per CDR3 protein, each entry keeping the most common DNA and genes. TCRdb, not the original authors, processed these V and J calls. The sample table contains hundreds of thousands of distinct CDR3 sequences; only one count was recorded for 44% of them. The ten largest clones add up to about 1.5% of the sample.

Here is what the overall study found, with its caveats: Compared with controls, multiple sclerosis patients had significantly lower normalized Chao1 diversity, a finding suggesting substantial peripheral T-cell clonal expansion. A handful of TRBV segments, including TRBV5-6, TRBV5-1 and TRBV20-1, were significantly more frequent in patients than controls. The control group was slightly older than the multiple sclerosis patient group. Strong co-clustering of samples prepared in the same batch was shown by direct clustering with F measure, prompting a batch-effect correction.

TCR beta repertoires were profiled from peripheral blood of roughly 13 young patients with multiple sclerosis to demonstrate the VDJtools post-analysis software. The multiple sclerosis patients were children and adolescents between roughly 6 and 16 years of age. CDR3 length: 12 amino acids, cysteine to phenylalanine. This entry keeps only the CDR3 DNA: 36 bases, framed from base 1. V is shortened by 6 bases, J by 3 bases, and the region joining them spans 8 bases. A remark on this clonotype: Its antigen is currently not known. Base qualities were left out, and no much larger clone turns up one base away.

Sequenced sample: blood. The receptor was derived from a girl aged 10-17 years with multiple sclerosis. The chain is encoded by TRBV12-3 or TRBV12-4 joined to TRBJ2-5; the D gene is possibly TRBD1 or TRBD2, each agreeing over 5 bases. The CDR3 in this case is CASRGREETQYF. The DNA sequence follows: TGTGCCAGCAGGGGGCGGGAAGAGACCCAGTACTTC.